Here is one T cell receptor (beta chain) with its context. As yet, its antigen is unknown. MiXCR, applied by TCRdb to the PCR reads, yields one record per CDR3 protein. Of some 28,000 distinct CDR3 sequences detected, about 50% appear once; the ten largest clones hold 5.8%. The data are from a study of vaccination and CD4 T cells after COVID-19. Study as a whole: The convalescent group had six males, four females, seven Caucasians, two Asians, one multiracial. Vaccinees got either two BNT162b2 doses or two mRNA-1273 doses.

CDR1 and CDR2 from the germline V gene are LNHDA and SQIVND (reference sequence). V was cut by 0 bases and J by 10 bases, with 12 bases left in between. This CDR3 spans 13 amino acids. Whole-study findings and limits: With convalescent patients, a median around 85% of reactive clones emerged solely after vaccination.

Specified time point: late sampling 161 to 241 days after vaccination in a few convalescent patients. The clonotype comes from a human donor who had recovered from COVID-19. The rearrangement links TRBV19 to TRBJ1-2; TRBD1 might be the D (5 bases). This specimen was CD4+ T cells from blood, taken about 7 months after SARS-CoV-2 vaccination. The chain's CDR3 is CASSIDREGDYTF. The CDR3 region has the DNA TGTGCCAGTAGTATAGATCGGGAAGGGGACTACACCTTC.